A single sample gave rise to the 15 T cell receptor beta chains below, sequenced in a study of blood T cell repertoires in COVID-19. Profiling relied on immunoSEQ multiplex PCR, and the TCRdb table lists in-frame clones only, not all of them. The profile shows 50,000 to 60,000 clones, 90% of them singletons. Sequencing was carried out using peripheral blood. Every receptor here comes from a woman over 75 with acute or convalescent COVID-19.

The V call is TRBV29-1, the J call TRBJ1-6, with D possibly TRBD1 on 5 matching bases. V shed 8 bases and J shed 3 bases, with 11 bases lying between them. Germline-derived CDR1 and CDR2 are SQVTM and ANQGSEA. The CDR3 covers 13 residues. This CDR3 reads CSFKGFYNSPLHF. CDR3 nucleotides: TGCAGCTTTAAGGGGTTCTATAATTCACCCCTCCACTTT.

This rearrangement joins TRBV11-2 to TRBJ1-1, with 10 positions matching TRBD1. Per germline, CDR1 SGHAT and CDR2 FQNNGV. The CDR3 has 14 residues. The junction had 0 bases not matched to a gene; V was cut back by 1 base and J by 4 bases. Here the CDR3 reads CASSLGDRGTEAFF. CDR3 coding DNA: TGTGCCAGCAGCTTAGGGGACAGGGGCACTGAAGCTTTCTTT. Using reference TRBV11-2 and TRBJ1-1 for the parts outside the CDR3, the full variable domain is EAGVAQSPRYKIIEKRQSVAFWCNPISGHATLYWYQQILGQGPKLLIQFQNNGVVDDSQLPKDRFSAERLKGVDSTLKIQPAKLEDSAVYLCASSLGDRGTEAFFGQGTRLTVV.

CDR3: CASSEDGTGGLRARYNEQFF. The DNA for the CDR3 is TGTGCCAGCAGTGAAGACGGGACAGGGGGTCTGCGAGCTCGCTACAATGAGCAGTTCTTC. The chain recombines TRBV6-1 with TRBJ2-1; TRBD1 matches 11 bases. Germline V gives CDR1 MNHNS, CDR2 SASEGT. The CDR3 sequence is 20 residues long. Trimming cost V 1 base and J 3 bases; bases outside gene matches: 14.

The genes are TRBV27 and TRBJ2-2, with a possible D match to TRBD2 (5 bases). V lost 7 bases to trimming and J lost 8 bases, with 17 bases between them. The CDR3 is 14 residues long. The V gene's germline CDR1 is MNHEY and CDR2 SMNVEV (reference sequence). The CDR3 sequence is CASTPLGRAGELFF. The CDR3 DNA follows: TGTGCCAGCACCCCACTTGGGAGAGCGGGGGAGCTGTTTTTT.

CDR3 nucleotide sequence: TGTGCCAGCTCACCTTGGGAGGGCTATGGCTACACCTTC. Translating gives CASSPWEGYGYTF. J is TRBJ1-2 and V is TRBV18; D not certain. Between the trimmed V and J ends, which lost 3 bases and 4 bases, there was a span of 9 bases. Germline-derived CDR1 and CDR2 are KGHSH and LQKENI. The CDR3 totals 13 residues.

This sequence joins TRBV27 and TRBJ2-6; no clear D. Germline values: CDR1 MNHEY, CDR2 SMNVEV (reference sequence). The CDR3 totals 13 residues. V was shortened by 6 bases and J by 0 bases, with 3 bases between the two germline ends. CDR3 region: CASRYSGANVLTF. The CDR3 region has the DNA TGTGCCAGCAGATACTCTGGGGCCAACGTCCTGACTTTC.

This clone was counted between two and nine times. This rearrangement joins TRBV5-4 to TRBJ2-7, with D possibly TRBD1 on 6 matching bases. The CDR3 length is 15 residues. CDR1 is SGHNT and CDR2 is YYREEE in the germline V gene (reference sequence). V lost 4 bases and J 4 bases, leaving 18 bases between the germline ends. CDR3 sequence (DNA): TGTGCCAGCAGCCACGTCACGGAAGGGGGTTACGAGCAGTACTTC. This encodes CASSHVTEGGYEQYF. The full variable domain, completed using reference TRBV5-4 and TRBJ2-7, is ETGVTQSPTHLIKTRGQQVTLRCSSQSGHNTVSWYQQALGQGPQFIFQYYREEENGRGNFPPRFSGLQFPNYSSELNVNALELDDSALYLCASSHVTEGGYEQYFGPGTRLTVT.

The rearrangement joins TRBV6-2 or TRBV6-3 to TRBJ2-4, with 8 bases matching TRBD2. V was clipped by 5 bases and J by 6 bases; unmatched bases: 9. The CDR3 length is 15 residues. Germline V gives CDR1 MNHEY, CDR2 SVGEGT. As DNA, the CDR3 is TGTGCCAGCAGTCCCGTGGATAGCGGGATAAACATTCAGTACTTC. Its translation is CASSPVDSGINIQYF.

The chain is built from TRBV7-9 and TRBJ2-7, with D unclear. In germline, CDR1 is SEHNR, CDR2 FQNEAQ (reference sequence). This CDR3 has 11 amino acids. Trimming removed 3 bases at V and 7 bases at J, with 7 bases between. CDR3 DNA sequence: TGTGCCAGCAGCTTGTCCGTGGAGCAGTACTTC. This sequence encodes CASSLSVEQYF.

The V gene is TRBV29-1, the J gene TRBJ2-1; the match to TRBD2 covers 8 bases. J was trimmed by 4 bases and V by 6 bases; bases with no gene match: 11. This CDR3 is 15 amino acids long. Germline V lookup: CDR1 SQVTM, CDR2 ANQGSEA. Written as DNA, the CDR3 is TGCAGCGTCGGCGCCCGCGAGCGGGGGTACAATGAGCAGTTCTTC. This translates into CSVGARERGYNEQFF.

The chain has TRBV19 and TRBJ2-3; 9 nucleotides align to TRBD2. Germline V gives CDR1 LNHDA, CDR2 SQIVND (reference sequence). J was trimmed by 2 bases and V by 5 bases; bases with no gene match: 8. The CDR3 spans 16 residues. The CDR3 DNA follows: TGTGCCAGTAGTTCCTGGACTAGCGAATACACAGATACGCAGTATTTT. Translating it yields CASSSWTSEYTDTQYF. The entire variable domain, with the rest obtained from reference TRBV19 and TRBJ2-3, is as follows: DGGITQSPKYLFRKEGQNVTLSCEQNLNHDAMYWYRQDPGQGLRLIYYSQIVNDFQKGDIAEGYSVSREKKESFPLTVTSAQKNPTAFYLCASSSWTSEYTDTQYFGPGTRLTVL.

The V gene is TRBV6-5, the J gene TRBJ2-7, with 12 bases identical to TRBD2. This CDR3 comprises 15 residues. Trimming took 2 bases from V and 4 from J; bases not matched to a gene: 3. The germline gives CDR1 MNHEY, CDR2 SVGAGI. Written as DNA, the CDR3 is TGTGCCAGCAGTTACCGGACTAGCGGGAATTACGAGCAGTACTTC. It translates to CASSYRTSGNYEQYF.

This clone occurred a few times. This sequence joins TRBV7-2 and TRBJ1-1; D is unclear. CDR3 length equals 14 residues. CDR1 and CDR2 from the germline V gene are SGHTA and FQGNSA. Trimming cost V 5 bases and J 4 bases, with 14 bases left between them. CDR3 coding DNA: TGTGCCAGCAGCCTCCCCGGGCGGGGCACTGAAGCTTTCTTT. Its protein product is CASSLPGRGTEAFF.

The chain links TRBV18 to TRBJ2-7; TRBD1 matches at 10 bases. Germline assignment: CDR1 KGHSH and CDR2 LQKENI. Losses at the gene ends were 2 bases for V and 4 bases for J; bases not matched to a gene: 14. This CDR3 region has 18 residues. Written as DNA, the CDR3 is TGTGCCAGCTCACCAAGCGACCCGACCGGGACAGGGGCATACGAGCAGTACTTC. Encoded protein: CASSPSDPTGTGAYEQYF.

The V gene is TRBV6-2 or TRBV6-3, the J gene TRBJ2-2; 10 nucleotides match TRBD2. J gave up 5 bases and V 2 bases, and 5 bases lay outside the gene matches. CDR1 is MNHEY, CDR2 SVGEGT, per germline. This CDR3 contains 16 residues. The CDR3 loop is CASSYLAGVGTGELFF. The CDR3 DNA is TGTGCCAGCAGTTACCTAGCGGGAGTAGGGACCGGGGAGCTGTTTTTT.